This is a list of T cell receptor beta chains from one sample in a study of Graves' ophthalmopathy and Graves' hyperthyroidism. One entry per CDR3 protein results from TCRdb running MiXCR on the multiplex PCR reads. Of 300,000 to 500,000 distinct CDR3 sequences in the sample, 15% to 17% were seen once. Sequencing was done on a sample of peripheral blood. These receptors were collected from a woman younger than 30 with stable Graves' hyperthyroidism. CDR3s include the opening cysteine and the closing phenylalanine or tryptophan. A D gene is named only where the DNA matches it firmly. Expanded clones get a size class; other rows say once, few or many, or leave the size out.

V gene,clone size,D gene,J gene,CDR3 DNA,CDR3 protein
TRBV12-3/TRBV12-4,many,TRBD2,TRBJ2-5,TGTGCCAGCAGTTTAGAGACTAGCGGGGGGGCTTTGGAGACCCAGTACTTC,CASSLETSGGALETQYF
TRBV7-2,.,TRBD1,TRBJ1-2,TGTGCCGGGAGGACAGGTGAAGGCTATGGCTACACCTTC,CAGRTGEGYGYTF
TRBV20-1,many,.,TRBJ2-5,TGCAGTGCTAGAGAAGTGAAGGGGCGCGGAGAGACCCAGTACTTC,CSAREVKGRGETQYF
TRBV20-1,many,.,TRBJ2-5,TGCAGTGCTAGATGGGATAAGAAAGAGACCCAGTACTTC,CSARWDKKETQYF
TRBV2,once,.,TRBJ1-2,TGTGCCAGCAGATCACAAGAGTTTGGCTCCGGTGGCTACACCTTC,CASRSQEFGSGGYTF
TRBV5-1,many,TRBD1,TRBJ1-1,TGCGCCAGCAGCTTGGAGACAGGGGGCTCGGGCACTGAAGCTTTCTTT,CASSLETGGSGTEAFF
TRBV4-1,few,.,TRBJ2-5,TGCGCCAGCAGCCAAGCCGGACAGTCCAAAGAGACCCAGTACTTC,CASSQAGQSKETQYF
TRBV6-1,many,.,TRBJ1-2,TGTGCCAGCAGTGGTAACACGGTTGGCTACACCTTC,CASSGNTVGYTF
TRBV10-3,many,.,TRBJ1-1,TGTGCCATCATGACCGGGCGGTCAACCACTGAAGCTTTCTTT,CAIMTGRSTTEAFF
TRBV4-1,few,.,TRBJ2-5,TGCGCCAGCAGCCAAGATGGTGCAGGGGGGTACCTCGAGACCCAGTACTTC,CASSQDGAGGYLETQYF
TRBV28,.,TRBD1,TRBJ2-5,TGTGCCAGCAGTTCACCGGGACAGGGGCAAGAGACCCAGTACTTC,CASSSPGQGQETQYF
TRBV5-1,many,.,TRBJ1-1,TGCGCCAGCAGCTTGGCAGGGATGACTGAAGCTTTCTTT,CASSLAGMTEAFF
TRBV3-1,few,.,TRBJ2-7,TGTGCCAGCAGCCAAGCAGGGGACTCCTACGAGCAGTACTTC,CASSQAGDSYEQYF
TRBV6-2/TRBV6-3,many,TRBD2,TRBJ2-2,TGTGCCAGCAGCACGTCTGACGGGGGGGCCGGGGAGCTGTTTTTT,CASSTSDGGAGELFF
TRBV7-2,many,.,TRBJ1-2,TGTGCCAGCAGCTCCGGCCGAGGAGGGAGCTATGGCTACACCTTC,CASSSGRGGSYGYTF
TRBV20-1,few,TRBD2,TRBJ2-2,TGCAGTTTGTCCCATAGCGGGGGGCGGGAAACCGGGGAGCTGTTTTTT,CSLSHSGGRETGELFF
TRBV6-2/TRBV6-3,many,.,TRBJ2-4,TGTGCCAGCAGAATGCAATGGGGAATAAACATTCAGTACTTC,CASRMQWGINIQYF